Listed here are 9 T cell receptor beta chains from one sample, sequenced in a study of cytomegalovirus exposure and HLA in healthy donors. A multiplex PCR was run with 60 Vbeta primers and 13 Jbeta primers. Data came from immunoSEQ multiplex PCR; TCRdb stores just in-frame clones and leaves some out. The sample contains 150,000 to 200,000 clones, 62% of which appear only once. The source material was PBMCs. The origin of the receptors is a man aged 35-49 years in good health and CMV-seronegative.

V usage is TRBV27 and J usage is TRBJ2-7; perhaps TRBD1 as D (5 bases). Trimming took 0 bases from V and 3 from J, leaving 12 bases between them. This CDR3 contains 15 residues. The germline CDR1 and CDR2 sequences are MNHEY and SMNVEV (reference sequence). CDR3 protein: CASSLSSGMVYEQYF. The CDR3 nucleotides read TGTGCCAGCAGTTTATCCTCAGGGATGGTCTACGAGCAGTACTTC.

This clone was found once. V usage is TRBV2 and J usage is TRBJ2-5; TRBD2 matches at 14 bases. V was pared by 6 bases and J by 5 bases, with 5 bases of the junction left unmatched. This CDR3 is 15 amino acids long. Germline V gene lookup returns CDR1 SNHLY and CDR2 FYNNEI. The CDR3 sequence is CASRGLAGEYETQYF. The CDR3 nucleotides are TGTGCCAGCAGGGGACTAGCGGGAGAATATGAGACCCAGTACTTC.

This clone was counted a single time. The chain recombines TRBV4-3 with TRBJ2-7, with TRBD2 identical over 12 bases. Trimming removed 0 bases from V and 6 bases from J; junction bases left unmatched: 3. The CDR3 runs to 15 residues. CDR1 and CDR2 (germline): LGHNA, YSLEER. The DNA of the CDR3 is TGCGCCAGCAGCCAAGATCGGGGACTAGCGGGCGAGCAGTACTTC. As protein: CASSQDRGLAGEQYF.

This sequence joins TRBV5-4 and TRBJ2-7, with TRBD1 matching 8 bases. Germline loops: CDR1 SGHNT, CDR2 YYREEE (reference sequence). V was pared by 4 bases and J by 3 bases, with 9 bases of the junction left unmatched. The length of the CDR3 is 15 residues. This CDR3 reads CASSQDRVSYYEQYF. The CDR3 DNA sequence: TGTGCCAGCAGCCAGGACAGGGTGAGCTACTACGAGCAGTACTTC.

This clone occurred a few times. The CDR3 nucleotides are TGTGCCAGCAGTGACACACGGGACATAGGGCAGGAGACCCAGTACTTC. The encoded protein is CASSDTRDIGQETQYF. The chain uses TRBV6-1 and TRBJ2-5; D may be TRBD1 (6 bases). This CDR3 contains 16 residues. The germline V and J ends were trimmed by 3 bases and 5 bases, with 19 bases remaining between them. Germline CDR1 and CDR2: MNHNS and SASEGT.

This chain joins TRBV9 and TRBJ1-6; D remains unclear. This CDR3 is built from 15 residues. Germline V gives CDR1 SGDLS, CDR2 YYNGEE. Trimming removed 0 bases from V and 11 bases from J, with 15 bases in between. CDR3: CASSVAHGVGAPLHF. The CDR3 DNA sequence: TGTGCCAGCAGCGTAGCTCATGGGGTGGGAGCACCCCTCCACTTT.

This clone was seen a handful of times. The chain uses TRBV5-6 and TRBJ2-5, with TRBD2 matching 10 bases. The CDR3 length is 16 residues. Germline V lookup: CDR1 SGHDT, CDR2 YYEEEE. V was pared by 5 bases and J by 4 bases, with 11 bases of the junction left unmatched. The DNA of the CDR3 is TGTGCCAGCAGTTCTCCCCGGGTAGCGGGAGGAGAGACCCAGTACTTC. Its translation: CASSSPRVAGGETQYF.

The chain is built from TRBV19 and TRBJ2-7, with 11 bases lining up with TRBD1. This CDR3 has 13 amino acids. Germline values: CDR1 LNHDA, CDR2 SQIVND (reference sequence). After removal of 7 bases from V and 9 bases from J, the junction contained 8 bases not matched to a gene. The CDR3 protein is CASTGTGGRGQYF. The CDR3 nucleotides read TGTGCCAGTACAGGGACAGGGGGTCGTGGGCAGTACTTC.

In its sample, this clone was seen once. The chain has TRBV28 and TRBJ1-5; 9 nucleotides agree with TRBD1. V gave up 5 bases and J gave up 9 bases; unmatched junction bases: 11. CDR1 and CDR2 from the germline V gene are MDHEN and SYDVKM. The CDR3 length is 15 residues. CDR3 nucleotides: TGTGCCAGCAGTCCAAGACAGGGGGTATTTAGGCCCCAGCATTTT. Translation: CASSPRQGVFRPQHF.